A selection of T cell receptor beta chains follows, all from one sample in a study of T-cell memory formation after mild COVID-19. TCRdb reprocessed the 5' RACE reads via MiXCR and lists one record per CDR3 protein. This sample has about 500,000 distinct CDR3 sequences, with about a fifth found just once. Sequenced sample: PBMCs or a T cell subset sorted from them (not recorded which). These receptors were obtained from an adult woman who had mild COVID-19 (a few samples of this study predate the infection). Cell type and time point are not known. Each CDR3 is given with its conserved first and last residue. Each record gives: CDR3 protein, CDR3 DNA, D gene, clone size, J gene, V gene. The D gene is left open where the match is weak. Clone size is not always given. Where it is, it says once, few, many or a class for expanded clones.

CASSELRGELNTGELFF,TGTGCCAGCAGTGAGCTGCGGGGCGAATTGAACACCGGGGAGCTGTTTTTT,-,few,TRBJ2-2,TRBV27
CAWRSSGGQETQYF,TGTGCCTGGAGGAGTAGCGGGGGCCAAGAGACCCAGTACTTC,TRBD2,-,TRBJ2-5,TRBV30
CASSGSGRDIQYF,TGTGCCAGCAGTGGAAGCGGGAGGGACATTCAGTACTTC,TRBD2,-,TRBJ2-4,TRBV12-3/TRBV12-4
CASSWIPLSRGGTEAFF,TGTGCCAGCAGTTGGATACCATTGAGTCGAGGAGGGACTGAAGCTTTCTTT,-,few,TRBJ1-1,TRBV6-2/TRBV6-3
CASSLALPGLAMETQYF,TGCGCCAGCAGCTTGGCTCTACCGGGACTAGCGATGGAGACCCAGTACTTC,TRBD2,many,TRBJ2-5,TRBV5-1
CASSPGTSEAAFF,TGTGCCAGCTCGCCCGGGACATCAGAAGCGGCTTTCTTT,-,-,TRBJ1-1,TRBV18
CASSPPFPSSYEQYF,TGTGCCAGCTCACCACCGTTTCCTAGCTCCTACGAGCAGTACTTC,-,few,TRBJ2-7,TRBV18
CASSQDGSDTEAFF,TGCGCCAGCAGCCAAGATGGAAGTGACACTGAAGCTTTCTTT,-,-,TRBJ1-1,TRBV4-3
CASSQDQSVGTQYF,TGTGCCAGCAGCCAAGATCAATCCGTGGGGACCCAGTACTTC,-,-,TRBJ2-5,TRBV4-2
CASSSETRVTDTQYF,TGCGCCAGCAGCTCGGAAACGAGAGTCACAGATACGCAGTATTTT,-,few,TRBJ2-3,TRBV5-1
CASRPGTSAYNEQFF,TGTGCCAGCAGACCCGGGACTAGCGCCTACAATGAGCAGTTCTTC,TRBD2,-,TRBJ2-1,TRBV27
CSARVVGSSYNEQFF,TGCAGTGCTAGAGTGGTGGGGAGCTCCTACAATGAGCAGTTCTTC,-,-,TRBJ2-1,TRBV20-1
CSVEYRGSGETQYF,TGCAGCGTTGAGTACAGGGGGAGCGGGGAGACCCAGTACTTC,TRBD1,-,TRBJ2-5,TRBV29-1
CASSLRGQGSAGSATEAFF,TGTGCCAGTAGCCTCCGAGGACAGGGATCGGCCGGCTCCGCCACTGAAGCTTTCTTT,TRBD1,few,TRBJ1-1,TRBV19